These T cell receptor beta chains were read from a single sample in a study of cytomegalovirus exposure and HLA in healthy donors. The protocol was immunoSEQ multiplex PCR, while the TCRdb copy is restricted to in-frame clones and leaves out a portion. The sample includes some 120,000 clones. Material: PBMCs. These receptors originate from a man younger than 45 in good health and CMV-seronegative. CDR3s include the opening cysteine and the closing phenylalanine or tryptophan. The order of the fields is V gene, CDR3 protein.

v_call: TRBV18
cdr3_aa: CASSPRQGDTGELFF

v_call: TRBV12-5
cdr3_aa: CASGVTGGTGELFF

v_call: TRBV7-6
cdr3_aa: CASSLVGRGVNEKLFF

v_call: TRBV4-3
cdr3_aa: CASSQDWGQGRAYTF

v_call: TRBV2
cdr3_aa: CASSATGSDGQETQYF

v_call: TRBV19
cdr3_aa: CASSMTGLRDSNQPQHF

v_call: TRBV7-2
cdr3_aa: CASSPMGGQNYEQYF

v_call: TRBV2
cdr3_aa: CASSVDRGFYEQYF

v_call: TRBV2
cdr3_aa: CASSGAGGYEQYF

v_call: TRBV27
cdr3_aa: CASSLWIQGSNTEAFF

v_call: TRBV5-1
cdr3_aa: CASSRGQGTDAQYF

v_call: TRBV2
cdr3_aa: CASSERDSINEKLFF

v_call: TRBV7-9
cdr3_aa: CASSLVGRGDGYTF

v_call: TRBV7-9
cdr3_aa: CASSASGQGPDEQFF

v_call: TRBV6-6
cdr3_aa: CASSYSRDNEQFF

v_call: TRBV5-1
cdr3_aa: CASSLSQGDRNEQFF

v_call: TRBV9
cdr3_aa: CASTARNRGQGDSGYTF

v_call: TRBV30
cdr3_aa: CAWSVPRNYGYTF

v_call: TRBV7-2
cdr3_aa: CASSPGLFNTEAFF

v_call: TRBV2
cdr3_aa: CASSLTSGNYEQYF

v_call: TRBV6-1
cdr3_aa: CASSSDRFLIYEQYF

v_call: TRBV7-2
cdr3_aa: CASSLQAGGAQTQYF

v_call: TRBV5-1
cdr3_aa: CASSRTGVETQYF

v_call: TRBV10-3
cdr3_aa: CAISVEQGARGYTF

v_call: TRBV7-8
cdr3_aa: CASSSAGVRNEQFF

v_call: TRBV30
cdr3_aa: CAWSVSEGMQPQHF

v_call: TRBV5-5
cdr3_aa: CASSLGGSYNEQFF

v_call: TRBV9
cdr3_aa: CASSVGPGSGNTIYF

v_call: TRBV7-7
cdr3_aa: CASSPRTGPYNEQFF

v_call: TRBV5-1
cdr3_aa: CASSFNRAGQEGEQFF

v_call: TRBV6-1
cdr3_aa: CASREDYNSPLHF

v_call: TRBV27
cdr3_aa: CASSLSVGTGNTEAFF

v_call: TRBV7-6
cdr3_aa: CASSLAMVGTENTGELFF

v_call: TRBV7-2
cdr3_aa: CASSFVRDTDTQYF

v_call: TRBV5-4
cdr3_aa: CASSFRQEYEQYF

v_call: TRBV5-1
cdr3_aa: CASSLNTYEQYF

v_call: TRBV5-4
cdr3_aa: CASSTPIASGEVNEQFF

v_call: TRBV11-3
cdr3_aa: CASSLDNDRVRTGELFF

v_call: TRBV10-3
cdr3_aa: CAIRTGQRRTDTQYF

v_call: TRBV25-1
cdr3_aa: CASSEAGGRETQYF

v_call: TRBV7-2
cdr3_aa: CASSLVRSQSRNYGYTF

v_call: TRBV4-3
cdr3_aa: CASSLSGGATEAFF